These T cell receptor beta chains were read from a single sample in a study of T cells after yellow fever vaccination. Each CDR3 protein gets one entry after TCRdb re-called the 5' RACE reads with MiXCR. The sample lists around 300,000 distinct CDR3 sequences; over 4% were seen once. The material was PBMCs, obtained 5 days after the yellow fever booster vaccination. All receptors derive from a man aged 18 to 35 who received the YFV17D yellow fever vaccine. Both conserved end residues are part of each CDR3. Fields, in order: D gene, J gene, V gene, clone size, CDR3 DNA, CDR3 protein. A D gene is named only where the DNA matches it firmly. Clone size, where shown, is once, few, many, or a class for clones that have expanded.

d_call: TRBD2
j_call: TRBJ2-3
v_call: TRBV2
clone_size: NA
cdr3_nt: TGTGCCAGCATCACGGGAGCGGGGGGCACAGATACGCAGTATTTT
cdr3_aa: CASITGAGGTDTQYF

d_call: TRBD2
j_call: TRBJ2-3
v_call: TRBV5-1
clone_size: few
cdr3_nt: TGCGCCAGCAGCTTGTCCCTAGCGGGGGCCACAGATACGCAGTATTTT
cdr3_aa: CASSLSLAGATDTQYF

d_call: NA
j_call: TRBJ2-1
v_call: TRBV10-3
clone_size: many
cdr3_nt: TGTGCCATCAGTGAGTACCAGGAGCAGTTCTTC
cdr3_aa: CAISEYQEQFF

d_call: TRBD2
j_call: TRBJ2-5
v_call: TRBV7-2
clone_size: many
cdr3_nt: TGTGCCAGCAGCACCGGACTAGGGTGGGAGACCCAGTACTTC
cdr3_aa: CASSTGLGWETQYF

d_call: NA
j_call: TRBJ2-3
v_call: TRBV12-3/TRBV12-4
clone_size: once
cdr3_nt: TGTGCCAGCAGGACAGGCCCCTCGGAGTATTTT
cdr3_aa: CASRTGPSEYF

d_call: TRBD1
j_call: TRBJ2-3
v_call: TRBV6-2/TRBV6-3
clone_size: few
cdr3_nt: TGTGCCAGCAGGCCGGTCAGGGGGCCAGCAGATACGCAGTATTTT
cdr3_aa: CASRPVRGPADTQYF

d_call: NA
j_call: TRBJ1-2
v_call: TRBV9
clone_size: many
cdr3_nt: TGTGCCAGCAGCCCCCGGGCTCTCTATGGCTACACCTTC
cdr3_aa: CASSPRALYGYTF

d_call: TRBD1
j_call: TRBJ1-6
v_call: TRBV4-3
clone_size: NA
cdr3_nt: TGCGCCAGCAGCCGCAAGAGGGGGCCCGGGAATTCACCCCTCCACTTT
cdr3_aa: CASSRKRGPGNSPLHF

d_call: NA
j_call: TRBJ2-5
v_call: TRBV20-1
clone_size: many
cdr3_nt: TGCAGTGCACGCAAACCCGGGGCTCGACAAGAGACCCAGTACTTC
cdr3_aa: CSARKPGARQETQYF

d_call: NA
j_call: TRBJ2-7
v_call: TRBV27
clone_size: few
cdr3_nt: TGTGCCAGCAGTTCGGAGTGGGACGAGCAGTACTTC
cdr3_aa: CASSSEWDEQYF

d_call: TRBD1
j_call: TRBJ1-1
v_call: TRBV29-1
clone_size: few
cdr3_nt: TGCAGCGTTTTGCCCCAGGGGGGAATAACTGAAGCTTTCTTT
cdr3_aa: CSVLPQGGITEAFF

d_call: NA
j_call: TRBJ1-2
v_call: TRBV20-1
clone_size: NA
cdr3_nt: TGCAGTGCTACTATGATCACGACGGATATCTATGGCTACACCTTC
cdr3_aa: CSATMITTDIYGYTF

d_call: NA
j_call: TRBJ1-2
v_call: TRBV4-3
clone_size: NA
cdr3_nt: TGCGCCAGCAGCCAAGAAGGGGGAGGGGCCGGCTACACCTTC
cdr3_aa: CASSQEGGGAGYTF

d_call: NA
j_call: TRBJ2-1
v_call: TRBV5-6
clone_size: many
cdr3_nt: TGTGCCAGCAGCTTCATCGACAGGATCTCCGCTGAGCAGTTCTTC
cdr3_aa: CASSFIDRISAEQFF

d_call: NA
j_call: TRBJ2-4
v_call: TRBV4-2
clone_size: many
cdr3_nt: TGTGCCAGCAGCCAACCGGGGGCCAAAAACATTCAGTACTTC
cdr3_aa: CASSQPGAKNIQYF

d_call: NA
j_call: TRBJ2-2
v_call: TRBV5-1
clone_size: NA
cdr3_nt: TGCGCCAGCAGCGGCACAGGGGAGGACGGGGAGCTGTTTTTT
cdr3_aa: CASSGTGEDGELFF

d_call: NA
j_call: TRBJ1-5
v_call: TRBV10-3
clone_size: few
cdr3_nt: TGTGCCATCAGTGTGATTGGAGATCAGCCCCAGCATTTT
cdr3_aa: CAISVIGDQPQHF

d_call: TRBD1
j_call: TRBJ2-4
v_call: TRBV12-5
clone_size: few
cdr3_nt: TGTGCTAGTGGTTCGACCGACAGGGTCGAAGACATTCAGTACTTC
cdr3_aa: CASGSTDRVEDIQYF

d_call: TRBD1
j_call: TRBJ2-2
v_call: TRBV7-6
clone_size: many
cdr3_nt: TGTGCCAGCAGCTCGGGACAGGGGGGCACCGGGGAGCTGTTTTTT
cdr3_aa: CASSSGQGGTGELFF

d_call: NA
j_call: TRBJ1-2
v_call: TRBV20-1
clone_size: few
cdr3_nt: TGCAGTGCTGAGTCAGGGTACGGCTACACCTTC
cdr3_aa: CSAESGYGYTF

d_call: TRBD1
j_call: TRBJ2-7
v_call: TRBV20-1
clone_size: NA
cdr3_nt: TGCAGTGCTACAACGACAGGGCCCTACGAGCAGTACTTC
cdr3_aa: CSATTTGPYEQYF

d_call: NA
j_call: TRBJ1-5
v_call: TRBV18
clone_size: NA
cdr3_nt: TGTGCCAGCTCACCAGGTGTAGGAGGCGTCGGTCAGCCCCAGCATTTT
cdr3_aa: CASSPGVGGVGQPQHF

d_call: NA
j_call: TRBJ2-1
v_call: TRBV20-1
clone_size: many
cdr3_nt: TGCGGAACTAGCAGTTACAATGAGCAGTTCTTC
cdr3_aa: CGTSSYNEQFF

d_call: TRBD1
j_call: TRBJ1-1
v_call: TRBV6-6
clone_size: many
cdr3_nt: TGTGCCAGCAGCTCCTTCGACAGGGAGACTGAAGCTTTCTTT
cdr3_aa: CASSSFDRETEAFF

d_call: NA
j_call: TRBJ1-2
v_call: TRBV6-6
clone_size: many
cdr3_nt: TGTGCCACCACTGACAGTAACTATGGCTACACCTTC
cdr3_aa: CATTDSNYGYTF

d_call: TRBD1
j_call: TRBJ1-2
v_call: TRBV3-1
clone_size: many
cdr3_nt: TGTGCCAGCAGCCCCCAGGACAGGATAATTAATGGCTACACCTTC
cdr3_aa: CASSPQDRIINGYTF

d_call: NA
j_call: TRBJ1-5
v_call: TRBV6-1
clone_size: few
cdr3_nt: TGTGCCAGCAGTGTGGACAGCATGACTCAGCCCCAGCATTTT
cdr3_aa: CASSVDSMTQPQHF

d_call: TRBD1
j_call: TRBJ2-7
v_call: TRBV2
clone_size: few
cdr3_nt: TGTGCCAGCAGTAGGGGACAGGGGCCCTACGAGCAGTACTTC
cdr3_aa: CASSRGQGPYEQYF

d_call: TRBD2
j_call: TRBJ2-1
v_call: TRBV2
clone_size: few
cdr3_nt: TGTGCCAGCAGTCTGCGGGGAGGGCCTCTGGAGCAGTTCTTC
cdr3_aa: CASSLRGGPLEQFF

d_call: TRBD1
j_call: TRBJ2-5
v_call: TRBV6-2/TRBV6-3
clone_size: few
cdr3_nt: TGTGCCAGCATGGACAGGTACCTCCAAGAGACCCAGTACTTC
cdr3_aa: CASMDRYLQETQYF

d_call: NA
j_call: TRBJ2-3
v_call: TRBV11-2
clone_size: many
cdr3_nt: TGTGCCAGCAGCTCCTCTAGCACAGATACGCAGTATTTT
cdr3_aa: CASSSSSTDTQYF

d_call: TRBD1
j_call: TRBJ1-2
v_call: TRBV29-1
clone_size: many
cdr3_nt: TGCAGCGTTGGAGAAGGGGGCGGCTATGGCTACACCTTC
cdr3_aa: CSVGEGGGYGYTF

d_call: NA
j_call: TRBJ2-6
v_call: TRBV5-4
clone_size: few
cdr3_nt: TGTGCCAGCAGCCGGGGGGGACAGGTCGTCTCTGGGGCCAACGTCCTGACTTTC
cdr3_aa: CASSRGGQVVSGANVLTF

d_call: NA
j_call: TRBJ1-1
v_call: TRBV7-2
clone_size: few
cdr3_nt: TGTGCCAGCACCCCCTTGGGGCTGAACACTGAAGCTTTCTTT
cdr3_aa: CASTPLGLNTEAFF

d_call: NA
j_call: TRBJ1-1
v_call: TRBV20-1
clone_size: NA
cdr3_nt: TGCAGTGCTAGCTTCGCGGCCAGGGCAAACACTGAAGCTTTCTTT
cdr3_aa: CSASFAARANTEAFF

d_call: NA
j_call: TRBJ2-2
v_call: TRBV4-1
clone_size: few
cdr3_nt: TGCGCCAGCAGCCAAAATGTCGGCCGGGTAGGAAACACCGGGGAGCTGTTTTTT
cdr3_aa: CASSQNVGRVGNTGELFF

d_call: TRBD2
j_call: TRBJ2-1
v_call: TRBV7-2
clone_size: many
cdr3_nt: TGTGCCAGCCAGCGGGGGGGCCTGAGCAATGAGCAGTTCTTC
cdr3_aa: CASQRGGLSNEQFF

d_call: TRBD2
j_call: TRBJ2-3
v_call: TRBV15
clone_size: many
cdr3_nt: TGTGCCACTTCACCGCGGCGGGGGAGCACAGATACGCAGTATTTT
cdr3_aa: CATSPRRGSTDTQYF

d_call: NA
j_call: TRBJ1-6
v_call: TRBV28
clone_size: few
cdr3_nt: TGTGCCAGCAGTAGCCCGGGACATCTCCTCCACTTT
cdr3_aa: CASSSPGHLLHF

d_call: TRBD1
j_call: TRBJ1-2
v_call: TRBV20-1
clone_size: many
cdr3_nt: TGCAGTGCTCCGGACAGGGGCAACTATGGCTACACCTTC
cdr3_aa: CSAPDRGNYGYTF

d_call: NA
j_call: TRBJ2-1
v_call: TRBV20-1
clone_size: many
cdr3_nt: TGCAGTGCTAGGGACCCATTTAGCTCCTACAATGAGCAGTTCTTC
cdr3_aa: CSARDPFSSYNEQFF

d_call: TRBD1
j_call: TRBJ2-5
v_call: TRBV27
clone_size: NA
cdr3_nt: TGTGCCAGCAGTCCGAGCCCCGACAGGGGGCTTTGGCAGACCCAGTACTTC
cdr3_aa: CASSPSPDRGLWQTQYF